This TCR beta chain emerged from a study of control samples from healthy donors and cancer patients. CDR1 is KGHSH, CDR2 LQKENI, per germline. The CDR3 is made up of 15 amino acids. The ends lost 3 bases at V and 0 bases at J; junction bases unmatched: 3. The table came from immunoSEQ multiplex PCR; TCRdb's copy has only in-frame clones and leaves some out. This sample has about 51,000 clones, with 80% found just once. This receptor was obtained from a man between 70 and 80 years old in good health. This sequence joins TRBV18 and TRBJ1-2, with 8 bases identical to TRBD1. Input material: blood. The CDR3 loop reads CASSPLDRANYGYTF. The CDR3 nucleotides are TGTGCCAGCTCACCGTTGGACAGGGCTAACTATGGCTACACCTTC.